The 9 T cell receptor beta chains presented below share a single source sample, sequenced in a study of shared clonotypes between healthy human individuals. TCRdb's table, derived via immunoSEQ multiplex PCR, lists solely in-frame clones and lacks some. The sample shows 450,000 to 500,000 clones, about 84% of them seen only once. The sequenced sample consisted of PBMCs. The receptors come from a woman between 40 and 55 years old in good health. Some clones in this sample may be carry-over from other donors' samples.

This CDR3 is CAWSPAGQLNTEAFF. For the CDR3, the DNA is TGTGCCTGGAGCCCCGCGGGACAGCTGAACACTGAAGCTTTCTTT. The rearrangement uses TRBV30 and TRBJ1-1, with 7 bases fitting TRBD1. V shed 3 bases, J shed 0 bases, and the junction held 7 bases outside the gene matches. Per germline, CDR1 GTSNPN and CDR2 SVGIG (reference sequence). CDR3 length: 15 residues.

This clone was observed a single time. V and J are TRBV6-5 and TRBJ1-1; no clear D gene. This CDR3 region has 13 residues. CDR1 is MNHEY, CDR2 SVGAGI, per germline. Trimming pared 3 bases from V and 4 bases from J, leaving 9 bases between. The CDR3 DNA sequence: TGTGCCAGCAGTTATTTCGAGGGCACTGAAGCTTTCTTT. As protein: CASSYFEGTEAFF.

About this clone itself: With only one base between it and a far larger clone, this is likely a read error. Distinct nucleotide sequences in the sample also encode this CDR3. The chain couples TRBV4-1 to TRBJ2-7, with 8 bases aligning to TRBD1. V lost 6 bases and J lost 5; bases outside the gene matches: 6. The germline V gene encodes CDR1 MGHRA and CDR2 YSYEKL. There are 13 residues in the CDR3. CDR3 DNA sequence: TGCGCCAGCAGATGGACAGGGAAAGACGAGCAGTACTTC. Encoded protein: CASRWTGKDEQYF.

The V gene is TRBV15, the J gene TRBJ2-7; D possibly corresponds to TRBD1 (6 bases). V was shortened by 0 bases and J by 5 bases, with 8 bases between the two germline ends. The CDR3 runs 13 residues. Germline V lookup: CDR1 LNHNV, CDR2 YYDKDF (reference sequence). The CDR3 region is CATSREGDNEQYF. The CDR3 DNA reads as TGTGCCACCAGCAGAGAGGGGGACAACGAGCAGTACTTC.

The V and J genes are TRBV27 and TRBJ1-2, with 7 bases fitting TRBD1. Looked up from germline, CDR1 is MNHEY and CDR2 is SMNVEV (reference sequence). The ends lost 3 bases at V and 6 bases at J; junction bases unmatched: 7. CDR3 length: 14 residues. CDR3 protein: CASSFTGEGDGYTF. Here the CDR3 DNA reads TGTGCCAGCAGTTTCACAGGGGAAGGAGATGGCTACACCTTC.

This clone was recorded only once. The rearrangement links TRBV6-5 to TRBJ2-1, with 12 bases fitting TRBD2. The germline CDR1 and CDR2 sequences are MNHEY and SVGAGI. The CDR3 has 15 amino acids. The trim removed 6 bases at V and 5 bases at J, leaving 5 bases unmatched. The CDR3 DNA reads as TGTGCCAGCAGGCCTAGCGGGAGGGCCGACAATGAGCAGTTCTTC. Amino acids: CASRPSGRADNEQFF.

The chain employs TRBV27 and TRBJ2-7; TRBD2 matches 8 bases. V lost 5 bases and J lost 0; bases outside the gene matches: 3. The CDR3 has 14 residues. Germline V lookup: CDR1 MNHEY, CDR2 SMNVEV (reference sequence). CDR3 in amino acids: CASSGTRVSYEQYF. In DNA, the CDR3 is TGTGCCAGCAGTGGGACTAGGGTCTCCTACGAGCAGTACTTC.

Turning to this clone: This likely came from a read error, as a far larger clone is one base away. Other DNA sequences in the same sample also yield this CDR3. The chain joins TRBV29-1 to TRBJ1-1; D is possibly TRBD1 (6 bases). CDR1 is SQVTM, CDR2 ANQGSEA, per germline. V was trimmed by 4 bases and J by 1 base, leaving 13 bases between them. There are 14 residues in the CDR3. As DNA, the CDR3 is TGCAGCGTTGCAACGGGGGCAGCGAACACTGAAGCTTTCTTT. Protein: CSVATGAANTEAFF.

About this clone itself: Mismatch with germline at one junction end may stem from a read error. This chain joins TRBV29-1 and TRBJ2-2; D gene ambiguous. Germline CDR1 SQVTM, CDR2 ANQGSEA. CDR3 length equals 14 residues. The CDR3, as DNA: TGCAGCGGACGGCCTACATCGAACATCGGGGAGCTGTTTTTT. Protein sequence: CSGRPTSNIGELFF.